This T cell receptor (beta chain) came from a study of T cells in Graves' hyperthyroidism and ophthalmopathy. This CDR3 contains 13 residues. Germline V gene sequence: CDR1 SGHRS, CDR2 YFSETQ. The V segment lost 7 bases and the J segment 6 bases; nucleotides outside the gene matches: 9. Regions amplified from RNA transcripts were the TCR beta CDR3 regions. The HTBI primer set was used in a first-round RT-PCR of the TCR CDR3. TCRdb independently ran MiXCR on the multiplex PCR reads; one entry per CDR3 protein. Of around 500,000 distinct CDR3 sequences in the sample, about 15% were seen once. There are many counts of this clonotype.

The sample consisted of blood. The sequence came from a woman under 30 with Graves' hyperthyroidism. The chain joins TRBV5-1 to TRBJ1-1; 7 bases agree with TRBD1. CDR3 in DNA: TGCGCCAGCGGCACCTTTGACAGGGCTGAAGCTTTCTTT. Its translation is CASGTFDRAEAFF. The variable domain in full, with the rest retrieved from reference TRBV5-1 and TRBJ1-1, is KAGVTQTPRYLIKTRGQQVTLSCSPISGHRSVSWYQQTPGQGLQFLFEYFSETQRNKGNFPGRFSGRQFSNSRSEMNVSTLELGDSALYLCASGTFDRAEAFFGQGTRLTVV.